One sample yielded the 20 T cell receptor beta chains listed below, sequenced in a study of CD8 T cells in Susac syndrome. Random hexamers served to reverse transcribe roughly 0.5 to 1 ug RNA. TCRdb re-called the immunoSEQ multiplex PCR reads with MiXCR, one entry per CDR3 protein. Here the sample spans about 160,000 distinct CDR3 sequences, around 94% being singletons. Sequencing input: CD4+ T cells from PBMCs. The source of these receptors is a human donor with multiple sclerosis.

This clonotype is a singleton in its sample. The chain recombines TRBV7-9 with TRBJ2-1; 7 bases fit TRBD2. Germline trimming cut 1 base from V and 0 bases from J; bases unmatched to any gene: 9. This CDR3 has 18 residues. Germline CDR1 reads SEHNR; CDR2 reads FQNEAQ (reference sequence). The CDR3 spells CASSLVRLAPSSYNEQFF. The CDR3 region has the DNA TGTGCCAGCAGCTTAGTTCGACTAGCCCCGAGCTCCTACAATGAGCAGTTCTTC.

The V gene is TRBV18, the J gene TRBJ1-1; D is undetermined. This CDR3 has 14 residues. V shed 0 bases and J shed 3 bases, with 8 bases lying between them. In germline, CDR1 is KGHSH, CDR2 LQKENI. The CDR3 region has the DNA TGTGCCAGCTCACCACCGGTGACCTACACTGAAGCTTTCTTT. Translation: CASSPPVTYTEAFF.

This sequence joins TRBV20-1 and TRBJ2-3; D is unresolved. This CDR3 comprises 12 residues. Trimming left V 5 bases short and J 2 bases short, with 8 bases between. From germline, CDR1 is DFQATT and CDR2 SNEGSKA (reference sequence). The CDR3 reads CSAFKPTDTQYF. CDR3 in DNA: TGCAGTGCTTTTAAACCCACAGATACGCAGTATTTT.

V and J are TRBV10-3 and TRBJ2-2, with a weak D call TRBD2 (6 bases). The CDR3 consists of 17 residues. The ends were cut back, 4 bases at V and 0 bases at J, with 15 bases in the middle. Germline CDR1 is ENHRY and CDR2 is SYGVKD. CDR3 coding DNA: TGTGCCATCAGTGGGTACCCAAGCGGGTCGAACACCGGGGAGCTGTTTTTT. Residues: CAISGYPSGSNTGELFF.

The genes are TRBV19 and TRBJ1-3; D is unclear. The germline V gene has CDR1 LNHDA and CDR2 SQIVND (reference sequence). The CDR3 is made up of 14 amino acids. Trimming removed 5 bases from V and 0 bases from J, with 8 bases in between. Written as DNA, the CDR3 is TGTGCCAGTAGTCTCGACTTCTCTGGAAACACCATATATTTT. Its translation: CASSLDFSGNTIYF.

J is TRBJ1-1 and V is TRBV6-2 or TRBV6-3; D ambiguous. This CDR3 contains 16 residues. V gave up 2 bases and J gave up 0 bases, with 13 bases separating them. CDR1 MNHEY and CDR2 SVGEGT come from the germline V gene. The CDR3 DNA reads TGTGCCAGCAGTTACACGTCGCATCGGTTGAACACTGAAGCTTTCTTT. Protein sequence: CASSYTSHRLNTEAFF.

The chain carries TRBV30 and TRBJ1-1; D is uncertain. CDR1 GTSNPN and CDR2 SVGIG come from the germline V gene (reference sequence). The CDR3 totals 13 residues. V was trimmed by 4 bases and J by 13 bases, leaving 22 bases between them. CDR3 DNA sequence: TGTGCCTGGACCCACGGGCCTCCGAACGGAGTTTTCTTT. Translating it yields CAWTHGPPNGVFF.

This chain links TRBV12-3 or TRBV12-4 with TRBJ2-7; no clear D gene. Trimming took off 7 bases at V and 1 base at J, with 11 bases between the two ends. The CDR3 sequence is 13 residues long. CDR3 region: CASTLRESYEQYF. The CDR3 DNA reads as TGTGCCAGCACCCTAAGGGAATCCTACGAGCAGTACTTC.

V usage is TRBV7-9 and J usage is TRBJ1-3; 11 positions match TRBD1. Germline V gene lookup returns CDR1 SEHNR and CDR2 FQNEAQ (reference sequence). There are 16 residues in the CDR3. V dropped 5 bases and J dropped 2; count of bases not matched to a gene: 5. CDR3: CASSAGQGATGNTIYF. DNA for the CDR3: TGTGCCAGCAGCGCCGGACAGGGGGCCACTGGAAACACCATATATTTT.

The chain carries TRBV19 and TRBJ2-7, with D maybe TRBD1 (5 bases). CDR1 LNHDA and CDR2 SQIVND come from the germline V gene (reference sequence). The CDR3 is 13 amino acids. V was trimmed by 4 bases and J by 7 bases, leaving 14 bases between them. The CDR3 sequence: CASSTAGWEEQYF. The DNA of the CDR3 is TGTGCCAGTAGTACGGCAGGGTGGGAAGAGCAGTACTTC.

The count of this clonotype is one. A junction boundary mismatches the germline segment, possibly from a read error. V and J are TRBV27 and TRBJ2-3; a weak D match, TRBD1 (6 bases). Germline V lookup: CDR1 MNHEY, CDR2 SMNVEV (reference sequence). This CDR3 spans 12 amino acids. The CDR3 region has the DNA TGTGCCAGCAGTGGACCAGGGGAACACCTGAATTTT. Residues: CASSGPGEHLNF.

CDR3 DNA: TGTGCCAGCAGCCCCCGAAGGGAGGGTCTTATGGGTGGCTACACCTTC. Translation gives CASSPRREGLMGGYTF. The chain combines TRBV7-2 with TRBJ1-2; no reliable D call. V lost 5 bases to trimming and J lost 7 bases, with 23 bases between them. Per germline, CDR1 SGHTA and CDR2 FQGNSA. This CDR3 is built from 16 residues. Combining the CDR3 with reference TRBV7-2 and TRBJ1-2 gives the whole variable domain GAGVSQSPSNKVTEKGKDVELRCDPISGHTALYWYRQSLGQGLEFLIYFQGNSAPDKSGLPSDRFSAERTGGSVSTLTIQRTQQEDSAVYLCASSPRREGLMGGYTFGSGTRLTVV.

The rearrangement links TRBV12-3 or TRBV12-4 to TRBJ1-1; D is undetermined. With 6 bases removed from V and 5 bases from J, the gap between germline ends came to 16 bases. CDR3 size: 14 residues. The CDR3 bases are TGTGCCAGCAGCGGCTCCGCCGGCGAAACTGAAGCTTTCTTT. Protein sequence: CASSGSAGETEAFF.

J is TRBJ2-1 and V is TRBV7-3; 12 nucleotides align to TRBD2. The CDR3 runs 17 residues. With V trimmed by 3 bases and J by 1 base, 4 bases remained unmatched. Germline CDR1 SGHTA, CDR2 FQGTGA. CDR3 in DNA: TGTGCCAGCAGCTTGACTAGCGGGAGAACGTCCTACAATGAGCAGTTCTTC. This codes for CASSLTSGRTSYNEQFF.

The V call is TRBV2, the J call TRBJ2-5; D is uncertain. The CDR3 totals 10 residues. V lost 7 bases and J lost 4, with 4 bases in between. Germline assignment: CDR1 SNHLY and CDR2 FYNNEI. Here the CDR3 reads CASKVETQYF. DNA for the CDR3: TGTGCCAGCAAGGTAGAGACCCAGTACTTC.

The rearrangement links TRBV18 to TRBJ2-5; D might be TRBD1 (6 bases). The CDR3 is made up of 15 amino acids. Trimming shortened V by 3 bases and J by 1 base, and 12 bases separated the two germline ends. The germline gives CDR1 KGHSH, CDR2 LQKENI. The CDR3 DNA sequence: TGTGCCAGCTCACCTCAACAGGGAACCCAAGAGACCCAGTACTTC. Its translation: CASSPQQGTQETQYF.

The chain recombines TRBV4-3 with TRBJ1-2, with unresolved D. Trimming removed 0 bases from V and 1 base from J, with 12 bases in between. The CDR3 loop spans 16 amino acids. Germline values: CDR1 LGHNA, CDR2 YSLEER. CDR3 sequence (DNA): TGCGCCAGCAGCCAAGATTCGGGATTCGATAACTATGGCTACACCTTC. This encodes CASSQDSGFDNYGYTF.

The chain recombines TRBV3-1 with TRBJ2-3; the D gene is possibly TRBD1 (5 bases). Germline V gene sequence: CDR1 LGHDT, CDR2 YNNKEL (reference sequence). The CDR3 extends over 16 amino acids. The V and J ends lost 1 base and 6 bases respectively, with 17 bases between them. The CDR3 sequence: CASSQVAQGRYDTQYF. Here the CDR3 DNA reads TGTGCCAGCAGCCAAGTAGCCCAGGGCCGGTATGATACGCAGTATTTT.

J is TRBJ1-4 and V is TRBV5-1; no definite D call. Germline values: CDR1 SGHRS, CDR2 YFSETQ. V was cut by 4 bases and J by 3 bases, with 7 bases left in between. The CDR3 is made up of 13 amino acids. CDR3 sequence: CASSAAPNEKLFF. In DNA, the CDR3 is TGCGCCAGCAGCGCAGCGCCTAATGAAAAACTGTTTTTT.

CDR3 protein: CASGKDRGGEQFF. CDR3 sequence (DNA): TGTGCTAGTGGGAAAGACAGGGGAGGTGAGCAGTTCTTC. The chain is built from TRBV12-5 and TRBJ2-1; 8 bases agree with TRBD1. The trim removed 6 bases at V and 9 bases at J, leaving 7 bases unmatched. The CDR3 totals 13 residues. In germline, CDR1 is LGHNT, CDR2 FRNRAP.